The 31 T cell receptor beta chains reported below all come from one sample, sequenced in a study of beta chain features in type 1 diabetes listed by TCRdb under 2018. Libraries were made using the immunoSEQ multiplex PCR assay. The entire isolated RNA was reverse transcribed using the High Capacity cDNA Reverse Transcription Kit, and thus expressed TCRB transcripts were sequenced. This is the immuneACCESS table as TCRdb keeps it, with only in-frame sequences that have V and J called. A part of the clones is gone; compared with another copy, unresolved V genes explain less than half, and the rest is unexplained. This sample has hundreds of thousands of clones in its table, and around 15% of those were observed once. The ten largest clones represent about 0.097% of the sample. The material sequenced was naive CD4+ T cells from blood. The cell subset or site label of this sample denotes: true naive CD4+ T cells. Source of these receptors: a young man in good health.

Only one count was recorded for this clone. The chain has TRBV7-3 and TRBJ2-7, with TRBD2 matching 10 bases. The V gene's germline CDR1 is SGHTA and CDR2 FQGTGA. CDR3 length: 18 residues. Germline trimming cut 3 bases from V and 5 bases from J; bases unmatched to any gene: 16. The CDR3 is CASSLWVRASGSRDEQYF. The CDR3 nucleotides read TGTGCCAGCAGCTTGTGGGTACGGGCTAGCGGGAGCAGAGACGAGCAGTACTTC. The variable domain in full, completed from reference TRBV7-3 and TRBJ2-7, reads GAGVSQTPSNKVTEKGKYVELRCDPISGHTALYWYRQSLGQGPEFLIYFQGTGAADDSGLPNDRFFAVRPEGSVSTLKIQRTERGDSAVYLCASSLWVRASGSRDEQYFGPGTRLTVT.

This clone was detected only a few times. The V call is TRBV5-4, the J call TRBJ2-7; 9 positions agree with TRBD2. Per germline, CDR1 SGHNT and CDR2 YYREEE (reference sequence). V shed 4 bases, J shed 3 bases, and the junction held 8 bases outside the gene matches. CDR3 length equals 15 residues. CDR3: CASSQISGGHYEQYF. DNA of the CDR3: TGTGCCAGCAGCCAGATTAGCGGGGGACACTACGAGCAGTACTTC.

A few counts support this clone. The genes are TRBV4-2 and TRBJ2-3; the match to TRBD2 covers 10 bases. This CDR3 has 21 residues. The germline CDR1 and CDR2 sequences are LGHNA and YNFKEQ. After removal of 0 bases from V and 3 bases from J, the junction contained 18 bases not matched to a gene. This chain's CDR3 is CASSQEGASGSSATRTDTQYF. CDR3 in DNA: TGTGCCAGCAGCCAAGAGGGGGCTAGCGGGAGTTCAGCTACAAGAACAGATACGCAGTATTTT.

The rearrangement uses TRBV10-3 and TRBJ2-7; D remains ambiguous. From germline, CDR1 is ENHRY and CDR2 SYGVKD. The CDR3 has 12 amino acids. The V end lost 5 bases, the J end lost 2 bases, and 7 bases lay between the germline ends. Written as DNA, the CDR3 is TGTGCCATCAGTATAAGCCCCTACGAGCAGTACTTC. Residues: CAISISPYEQYF.

CDR3 region: CASSRTANWEAFF. CDR3 coding DNA: TGTGCCAGCAGCCGGACGGCTAACTGGGAAGCTTTCTTT. The rearrangement uses TRBV7-2 and TRBJ1-1; no definite D call. The germline CDR1 and CDR2 sequences are SGHTA and FQGNSA. V lost 5 bases to trimming and J lost 8 bases, with 15 bases between them. CDR3 length equals 13 residues.

This clone showed up just a few times. V usage is TRBV7-2 and J usage is TRBJ1-2, with unresolved D. CDR3 length equals 14 residues. Per germline, CDR1 SGHTA and CDR2 FQGNSA. V shed 1 base and J shed 7 bases, with 13 bases lying between them. CDR3 loop: CASSLELWGAGYTF. The CDR3 bases are TGTGCCAGCAGCTTAGAGCTTTGGGGTGCTGGCTACACCTTC.

This clone was counted a few times. Other DNA sequences from this sample encode an identical CDR3 as well. This chain connects TRBV15 to TRBJ2-1; D gene unclear. CDR1 is LNHNV and CDR2 is YYDKDF in the germline V gene (reference sequence). The CDR3 contains 12 residues. V was clipped by 1 base and J by 7 bases, with 5 bases between them. CDR3 coding DNA: TGTGCCACCAGCAGAGTCGGGAATGAGCAGTTCTTC. Its translation is CATSRVGNEQFF.

The table lists this clone with a few counts. V usage is TRBV19 and J usage is TRBJ2-7; D is unclear. Between the trimmed V and J ends, which lost 4 bases and 4 bases, there was a span of 20 bases. This CDR3 has 16 residues. The germline V gene has CDR1 LNHDA and CDR2 SQIVND (reference sequence). The CDR3 here is CASSTSRRDRVYEQYF. For the CDR3, the DNA is TGTGCCAGTAGTACCTCTAGACGCGATAGAGTATACGAGCAGTACTTC.

This clone has only a few counts. The chain joins TRBV19 to TRBJ1-5; TRBD1 matches 8 bases. CDR3 length equals 13 residues. CDR1 and CDR2 from the germline V gene are LNHDA and SQIVND (reference sequence). Unmatched junction bases numbered 3, after V lost 6 bases and J lost 5 bases. The CDR3 region is CASRDRVDQPQHF. CDR3 nucleotides: TGTGCCAGTAGGGACAGGGTCGATCAGCCCCAGCATTTT.

The CDR3 loop is CASSSQGASDTQYF. The CDR3 DNA follows: TGTGCCAGCAGCTCCCAGGGAGCCTCAGATACGCAGTATTTT. V usage is TRBV11-3 and J usage is TRBJ2-3; D could derive from TRBD1 or TRBD2 (5 bases each). Germline-derived CDR1 and CDR2 are SGHNT and YENEEA. Trimming stripped 4 bases from V and 4 bases from J, with 12 bases between. CDR3 length equals 14 residues.

This sequence joins TRBV9 and TRBJ2-1, with TRBD2 as a possible D gene (6 bases). V was pared by 0 bases and J by 10 bases, with 17 bases between. The CDR3 covers 15 residues. Germline CDR1 SGDLS, CDR2 YYNGEE. CDR3 sequence (DNA): TGTGCCAGCAGCGTAGGGGAGGTTACCAGCTGGGAGCAGTTCTTC. This encodes CASSVGEVTSWEQFF.

The chain links TRBV7-8 to TRBJ1-2, with D uncertain. Germline V gene data show CDR1 as SGHVS and CDR2 as FQNEAQ. V was pared by 2 bases and J by 5 bases, with 9 bases between. The CDR3 length is 13 residues. DNA of the CDR3: TGTGCCAGCAGCTTATCCCGGGATTATGGCTACACCTTC. Protein product: CASSLSRDYGYTF.

This clone has only a few counts. The V and J genes are TRBV6-1 and TRBJ2-5; unclear D gene. The CDR3 contains 12 residues. Trimming removed 6 bases at V and 5 bases at J, with 10 bases between. In germline, CDR1 is MNHNS, CDR2 SASEGT. The CDR3 loop reads CASSPLAETQYF. Here the CDR3 DNA reads TGTGCCAGCAGCCCCCTGGCGGAGACCCAGTACTTC.

The V gene is TRBV11-3, the J gene TRBJ2-1, with 14 bases matching TRBD2. This CDR3 is 15 amino acids long. Germline CDR1 SGHNT, CDR2 YENEEA. The V segment lost 6 bases and the J segment 8 bases; nucleotides outside the gene matches: 6. CDR3 DNA sequence: TGTGCCAGCAGTGAAGGGACTAGCGGGAGTTATGAGCAGTTCTTC. Its translation is CASSEGTSGSYEQFF.

As for this clone: The identical CDR3 is also encoded by other nucleotide sequences in the sample. This chain joins TRBV30 and TRBJ2-3; tentative D call: TRBD2 (6 bases). Trimming left V 0 bases short and J 4 bases short, with 14 bases between. Per germline, CDR1 GTSNPN and CDR2 SVGIG (reference sequence). There are 15 residues in the CDR3. This CDR3 is CAWSVPSGGADTQYF. The CDR3 DNA reads as TGTGCCTGGAGTGTACCCTCCGGGGGTGCAGATACGCAGTATTTT.

The chain is built from TRBV28 and TRBJ2-3; D might be TRBD2 (6 bases). V was shortened by 6 bases and J by 3 bases, with 13 bases between the two germline ends. This CDR3 is 14 amino acids long. CDR1 is MDHEN, CDR2 SYDVKM, per germline. CDR3 amino acids: CASRDYILTDTQYF. CDR3 DNA: TGTGCCAGCAGGGACTACATACTGACAGATACGCAGTATTTT.

The rearrangement joins TRBV7-2 to TRBJ1-2, with 11 nucleotides matching TRBD1. CDR1 is SGHTA and CDR2 is FQGNSA in the germline V gene. This CDR3 spans 14 amino acids. V was clipped by 5 bases and J by 4 bases; unmatched bases: 3. CDR3 bases: TGTGCCAGCAGCCGGACAGGGGGCGGCTATGGCTACACCTTC. Its protein product is CASSRTGGGYGYTF.

The rearrangement links TRBV5-6 to TRBJ1-1; D is ambiguous. V was shortened by 0 bases and J by 2 bases, with 14 bases between the two germline ends. The CDR3 totals 16 residues. Germline CDR1 is SGHDT and CDR2 is YYEEEE. The CDR3 nucleotides read TGTGCCAGCAGCTTGGGCTTGCAGTCACTTAACACTGAAGCTTTCTTT. Its protein is CASSLGLQSLNTEAFF.

The chain employs TRBV7-6 and TRBJ2-7, with D hard to call. V shed 4 bases and J shed 7 bases, with 17 bases lying between them. The CDR3 runs to 14 residues. The germline V gene encodes CDR1 SGHVS and CDR2 FNYEAQ. Here the CDR3 DNA reads TGTGCCAGCAGCTCCCAGTTACTACTACGGGAGCAGTACTTC. Its translation: CASSSQLLLREQYF.

This clone showed up just a few times. This chain connects TRBV7-3 to TRBJ2-1; the D gene is possibly TRBD1 (6 bases). Trimming shortened V by 4 bases and J by 4 bases, and 14 bases separated the two germline ends. This CDR3 spans 15 amino acids. The germline gives CDR1 SGHTA, CDR2 FQGTGA. CDR3 amino acids: CASSSSRDIYNEQFF. As DNA, the CDR3 is TGTGCCAGCAGCTCGTCCCGGGACATTTACAATGAGCAGTTCTTC.

The rearrangement joins TRBV4-1 to TRBJ2-5; either TRBD1 or TRBD2 may fit D (5 bases each). With 0 bases removed from V and 7 bases from J, the gap between germline ends came to 18 bases. Germline lookup yields CDR1 MGHRA and CDR2 YSYEKL. The CDR3 runs to 16 residues. CDR3 nucleotide sequence: TGCGCCAGCAGCCAAGATCTCAGAGGGACGGTGGGGACCCAGTACTTC. This translates into CASSQDLRGTVGTQYF.

The V call is TRBV28, the J call TRBJ2-6; D may be TRBD1 (5 bases). The CDR3 runs to 16 residues. CDR1 and CDR2 from the germline V gene are MDHEN and SYDVKM. Trimming took 6 bases from V and 4 from J, leaving 16 bases between them. In DNA, the CDR3 is TGTGCCAGCAGGGTGATTGCAGGGCGAGGGGCCAACGTCCTGACTTTC. It is translated as CASRVIAGRGANVLTF.

In DNA form, the CDR3 reads TGTGCCAGCAGCCACTCCGGGGCACTAACCTACGAGCAGTACTTC. Translation gives CASSHSGALTYEQYF. The chain has TRBV5-4 and TRBJ2-7; D might be TRBD1 or TRBD2, each matching 5 bases. Deletions cut 4 bases from V and 2 bases from J, with 16 bases between. This CDR3 region has 15 residues. Germline V gene data show CDR1 as SGHNT and CDR2 as YYREEE (reference sequence).

The J gene is TRBJ2-7, the V gene TRBV11-2, with 7 nucleotides matching TRBD1. The V gene end was trimmed by 5 bases and the J gene end by 1 base; junction bases not matched to a gene: 2. Germline CDR1 and CDR2: SGHAT and FQNNGV. The CDR3 has 13 residues. CDR3 region: CASSTGQSYEQYF. CDR3 nucleotide sequence: TGTGCCAGCAGCACGGGACAGTCCTACGAGCAGTACTTC.

This clone appeared a few times. J is TRBJ2-1 and V is TRBV6-5, with no clear D. The V gene's germline CDR1 is MNHEY and CDR2 SVGAGI. The CDR3 spans 14 residues. The V gene lost 2 bases and the J gene lost 4 bases, with 9 bases spanning the gap. CDR3 sequence (DNA): TGTGCCAGCAGTTACCTGACCGAGTACAATGAGCAGTTCTTC. Amino acids: CASSYLTEYNEQFF.

This clone was seen only a few times. The chain couples TRBV29-1 to TRBJ1-2; tentatively, D is TRBD1 (6 bases). Germline-derived CDR1 and CDR2 are SQVTM and ANQGSEA. Trimming left V 0 bases short and J 5 bases short, with 16 bases between. This CDR3 contains 15 residues. CDR3 region: CSVEDLGRGWYGYTF. CDR3 DNA sequence: TGCAGCGTTGAAGATCTGGGCAGGGGCTGGTATGGCTACACCTTC. The variable domain in full, with the rest retrieved from reference TRBV29-1 and TRBJ1-2, is SAVISQKPSRDICQRGTSLTIQCQVDSQVTMMFWYRQQPGQSLTLIATANQGSEATYESGFVIDKFPISRPNLTFSTLTVSNMSPEDSSIYLCSVEDLGRGWYGYTFGSGTRLTVV.

This chain uses TRBV5-8 with TRBJ2-7; unclear D gene. V dropped 0 bases and J dropped 4 bases, with 11 bases sitting between them. Looked up from germline, CDR1 is SGHTS and CDR2 is YDEGEE. CDR3 length equals 14 residues. The CDR3 sequence is CASSLERARYEQYF. CDR3 coding DNA: TGTGCCAGCAGCTTGGAACGGGCCCGTTACGAGCAGTACTTC.

V is TRBV7-9 and J is TRBJ1-5; tentatively, D is TRBD1 (5 bases). Trimming took off 3 bases at V and 3 bases at J, with 15 bases between the two ends. The CDR3 contains 16 residues. Germline V CDR1 and CDR2: SEHNR, FQNEAQ (reference sequence). CDR3 coding DNA: TGTGCCAGCAGCTTCACCCAGCAGGGATACAATCAGCCCCAGCATTTT. Translation gives CASSFTQQGYNQPQHF.

The sample holds a few counts of this clone. The V gene is TRBV19, the J gene TRBJ2-1; D gene uncertain. The germline gives CDR1 LNHDA, CDR2 SQIVND (reference sequence). The CDR3 sequence is 14 residues long. The V end was cut by 8 bases, the J end by 4 bases, with 15 bases between. The CDR3: CASHLAGMYNEQFF. The CDR3 coding sequence is TGTGCCAGTCATCTTGCTGGGATGTACAATGAGCAGTTCTTC.

This clone was found a few times. The rearrangement links TRBV28 to TRBJ2-7; 11 bases line up with TRBD2. There are 16 residues in the CDR3. Germline values: CDR1 MDHEN, CDR2 SYDVKM. Unmatched junction bases numbered 7, after V lost 3 bases and J lost 3 bases. In DNA, the CDR3 is TGTGCCAGCAGTTTTGGGCGACTAGCGGGGCTCTACGAGCAGTACTTC. Amino acids: CASSFGRLAGLYEQYF.

Of note for this clone: An end of the junction differs from the germline gene, which may be a read error. This chain connects TRBV6-1 to TRBJ1-1; maybe TRBD1 (5 bases). CDR1 is MNHNS and CDR2 is SASEGT in the germline V gene. This CDR3 has 14 residues. The CDR3 region has the DNA TGTGCCAGCAATACGCATGGGGGGAACGCTGAAGCTTTCTTT. Amino acid sequence: CASNTHGGNAEAFF.